One and the same sample provided the 24 T cell receptor beta chains below, sequenced in a study of cytomegalovirus exposure and HLA in healthy donors. PCR involved 60 Vbeta and 13 Jbeta primers. Sequencing was performed with immunoSEQ multiplex PCR; in TCRdb, only in-frame clones are kept and a portion is missing. The data show more than 200,000 clones, 60% to 80% seen once. The specimen sequenced was PBMCs. These receptors all stem from a male donor in good health and CMV-seronegative.

CDR3 region: CSSSGGTGGNYGYTF. The CDR3 DNA sequence: TGCAGCAGTAGCGGAGGGACAGGGGGCAACTATGGCTACACCTTC. The V gene is TRBV29-1, the J gene TRBJ1-2, with TRBD1 matching over 12 bases. This CDR3 contains 15 residues. Germline V gene data show CDR1 as SQVTM and CDR2 as ANQGSEA. The V segment lost 8 bases and the J segment 2 bases; nucleotides outside the gene matches: 9.

The genes are TRBV5-1 and TRBJ2-5, with D tentatively TRBD1 (6 bases). The closer fit of TRBJ2-7 to the DNA end suggests the J call may be wrong. This CDR3 region has 17 residues. CDR1 and CDR2 from the germline V gene are SGHRS and YFSETQ. The CDR3 region is CASSLYIVRGIAYEQYF. For the CDR3, the DNA is TGCGCCAGCAGCTTGTATATTGTCAGGGGAATCGCCTACGAGCAGTACTTC.

The chain uses TRBV5-1 and TRBJ1-4; perhaps TRBD1 as D (6 bases). V was pared by 1 base and J by 0 bases, with 13 bases between. CDR3 length: 17 amino acids. Germline V gene sequence: CDR1 SGHRS, CDR2 YFSETQ. The CDR3 is CASSLSGQQATNEKLFF. CDR3 coding DNA: TGCGCCAGCAGCTTGAGTGGACAGCAAGCAACTAATGAAAAACTGTTTTTT.

The chain uses TRBV28 and TRBJ1-5; TRBD1 matches at 12 bases. The CDR3 totals 18 residues. Trimming cost V 2 bases and J 4 bases; bases outside gene matches: 9. Germline V gives CDR1 MDHEN, CDR2 SYDVKM. The DNA for the CDR3 is TGTGCCAGCAGTTTAGTTTGGGGACAGGGGGCCCGAAATCAGCCCCAGCATTTT. As protein: CASSLVWGQGARNQPQHF.

V and J are TRBV18 and TRBJ2-7, with 10 bases that match TRBD1. V lost 6 bases, J lost 4 bases, and 3 bases stayed unmatched. CDR1 KGHSH and CDR2 LQKENI come from the germline V gene. This CDR3 region has 13 residues. The CDR3 DNA reads TGTGCCAGCTCCGCGGGACAGGGGTACGAGCAGTACTTC. Translated: CASSAGQGYEQYF.

DNA for the CDR3: TGCGCCAGCAGCCAAGATTACAGGGTCCCAGATACGCAGTATTTT. It specifies CASSQDYRVPDTQYF. This chain uses TRBV4-3 with TRBJ2-3; a weak D match, TRBD1 (6 bases). Trimming stripped 0 bases from V and 4 bases from J, with 11 bases between. Germline CDR1 and CDR2: LGHNA and YSLEER. CDR3 length: 15 residues.

The chain joins TRBV4-1 to TRBJ2-3; 8 bases are a match to TRBD2. The CDR3 totals 17 residues. The trim removed 1 base at V and 0 bases at J, leaving 6 bases unmatched. Germline lookup yields CDR1 MGHRA and CDR2 YSYEKL. This chain's CDR3 is CASSQAGGRSSTDTQYF. The CDR3 nucleotides read TGCGCCAGCAGCCAAGCGGGGGGGAGATCTAGCACAGATACGCAGTATTTT.

The rearrangement links TRBV27 to TRBJ2-7; 12 nucleotides match TRBD2. V was clipped by 5 bases and J by 3 bases; unmatched bases: 8. This CDR3 spans 16 amino acids. In germline, CDR1 is MNHEY, CDR2 SMNVEV (reference sequence). CDR3 nucleotides: TGTGCCAGCAGTCCCCTGCTAGCGGGAGGGCACTACGAGCAGTACTTC. Translation gives CASSPLLAGGHYEQYF.

V and J are TRBV19 and TRBJ1-1; D may be TRBD1 (6 bases). The V gene lost 5 bases and the J gene lost 6 bases, with 10 bases spanning the gap. Germline V gene lookup returns CDR1 LNHDA and CDR2 SQIVND (reference sequence). This CDR3 has 12 amino acids. DNA of the CDR3: TGTGCCAGTAGTCGGGGGGGCGCTGAAGCTTTCTTT. Translation: CASSRGGAEAFF.

This sequence joins TRBV4-3 and TRBJ1-1; D gene uncertain. Trimming took off 1 base at V and 4 bases at J, with 10 bases between the two ends. Germline V CDR1 and CDR2: LGHNA, YSLEER. This CDR3 has 14 residues. CDR3 bases: TGCGCCAGCAGCCAAGTCCGCGGATTCACTGAAGCTTTCTTT. This codes for CASSQVRGFTEAFF.

The chain joins TRBV30 to TRBJ2-7, with D possibly being TRBD2 (5 bases). The CDR3 has 11 residues. Per germline, CDR1 GTSNPN and CDR2 SVGIG (reference sequence). With 4 bases removed from V and 6 bases from J, the gap between germline ends came to 10 bases. The CDR3 reads CAWIGRGEQYF. CDR3 sequence (DNA): TGTGCCTGGATAGGACGGGGCGAGCAGTACTTC. The variable domain in full, with the rest retrieved from reference TRBV30 and TRBJ2-7, is SQTIHQWPATLVQPVGSPLSLECTVEGTSNPNLYWYRQAAGRGLQLLFYSVGIGQISSEVPQNLSASRPQDRQFILSSKKLLLSDSGFYLCAWIGRGEQYFGPGTRLTVT.

This chain joins TRBV6-4 and TRBJ1-1; TRBD1 matches at 7 bases. This CDR3 comprises 14 residues. Trimming removed 4 bases from V and 1 base from J; junction bases left unmatched: 3. Germline values: CDR1 MRHNA, CDR2 SNTAGT. The CDR3 here is CASSATGENTEAFF. The CDR3 bases are TGTGCCAGCAGTGCCACAGGGGAGAACACTGAAGCTTTCTTT.

The J gene is TRBJ1-1, the V gene TRBV7-3; unclear D gene. V was shortened by 5 bases and J by 1 base, with 8 bases between the two germline ends. Per the germline V gene, CDR1 is SGHTA and CDR2 is FQGTGA. The CDR3 has 13 amino acids. The CDR3 DNA is TGTGCCAGCAGCCCGGCGGCGAACACTGAAGCTTTCTTT. Protein sequence: CASSPAANTEAFF.

V and J are TRBV2 and TRBJ2-1; 9 nucleotides agree with TRBD2. V shed 2 bases, J shed 6 bases, and the junction held 8 bases outside the gene matches. This CDR3 has 16 residues. CDR1 SNHLY and CDR2 FYNNEI come from the germline V gene. This CDR3 reads CASSEIGPSGTNEQFF. As DNA, the CDR3 is TGTGCCAGCAGTGAAATCGGGCCTAGCGGGACCAATGAGCAGTTCTTC.

The chain employs TRBV5-1 and TRBJ2-3; TRBD2 matches 13 bases. Germline trimming cut 1 base from V and 3 bases from J; bases unmatched to any gene: 8. The CDR3 has 18 amino acids. Germline CDR1 and CDR2: SGHRS and YFSETQ. CDR3 DNA sequence: TGCGCCAGCAGCTTGCGGGGGGGACTAGCGGGACTTACAGATACGCAGTATTTT. Its protein is CASSLRGGLAGLTDTQYF. The variable domain in full, completed from reference TRBV5-1 and TRBJ2-3, reads KAGVTQTPRYLIKTRGQQVTLSCSPISGHRSVSWYQQTPGQGLQFLFEYFSETQRNKGNFPGRFSGRQFSNSRSEMNVSTLELGDSALYLCASSLRGGLAGLTDTQYFGPGTRLTVL.

The V gene is TRBV5-1, the J gene TRBJ2-1; no clear D gene. Looked up from germline, CDR1 is SGHRS and CDR2 is YFSETQ. The V gene lost 2 bases and the J gene lost 0 bases, with 9 bases spanning the gap. The CDR3 consists of 15 residues. Here the CDR3 reads CASSFPRGSYNEQFF. The CDR3, as DNA: TGCGCCAGCAGCTTCCCCAGAGGCTCCTACAATGAGCAGTTCTTC.

This rearrangement joins TRBV5-4 to TRBJ2-1; D is unresolved. Trimming took 0 bases from V and 7 from J, leaving 5 bases between them. This CDR3 comprises 12 residues. Germline CDR1 SGHNT, CDR2 YYREEE (reference sequence). The CDR3 reads CASSLVQNEQFF. The CDR3, as DNA: TGTGCCAGCAGCTTGGTTCAAAATGAGCAGTTCTTC.

The V gene is TRBV7-2, the J gene TRBJ1-1; D uncertain. V lost 0 bases, J lost 4 bases, and 6 bases lay in between. Germline V gene data show CDR1 as SGHTA and CDR2 as FQGNSA. The CDR3 totals 13 residues. The CDR3 loop is CASSLARVTEAFF. For the CDR3, the DNA is TGTGCCAGCAGCTTAGCGCGGGTCACTGAAGCTTTCTTT.

The chain recombines TRBV7-9 with TRBJ1-2; 7 bases align to TRBD1. Germline V gene sequence: CDR1 SEHNR, CDR2 FQNEAQ (reference sequence). V was clipped by 0 bases and J by 4 bases; unmatched bases: 5. The CDR3 contains 15 residues. For the CDR3, the DNA is TGTGCCAGCAGCTTAGCGCAGGGGGGCGGCTATGGCTACACCTTC. This translates into CASSLAQGGGYGYTF.

The chain is built from TRBV9 and TRBJ2-5; tentatively, D is TRBD1 (6 bases). Germline loops: CDR1 SGDLS, CDR2 YYNGEE. V gave up 4 bases and J gave up 4 bases, with 17 bases separating them. This CDR3 has 15 residues. This CDR3 is CASSPRGQWGETQYF. The CDR3 DNA sequence: TGTGCCAGCAGCCCGAGAGGACAGTGGGGAGAGACCCAGTACTTC.

The genes are TRBV19 and TRBJ1-6; the D is unclear. This CDR3 is built from 15 residues. Looked up from germline, CDR1 is LNHDA and CDR2 is SQIVND (reference sequence). V lost 1 base, J lost 7 bases, and 11 bases lay in between. The CDR3 protein is CASSIGSAGNSPLHF. The CDR3 coding sequence is TGTGCCAGTAGTATAGGTTCCGCGGGGAATTCACCCCTCCACTTT.

V is TRBV7-3 and J is TRBJ2-1, with 7 bases matching TRBD1. Trimming at V came to 5 bases and at J to 9 bases, leaving 10 bases not matched to a gene. Germline V gene sequence: CDR1 SGHTA, CDR2 FQGTGA. The CDR3 covers 14 residues. DNA for the CDR3: TGTGCCAGCAGCGGGCGACAGGGAAAGGGTGAGCAGTTCTTC. It is translated as CASSGRQGKGEQFF.

The chain carries TRBV9 and TRBJ2-6, with TRBD1 as a possible D gene (6 bases). The CDR3 length is 15 residues. Germline CDR1 is SGDLS and CDR2 is YYNGEE. Trimming took 1 base from V and 2 from J, leaving 7 bases between them. In DNA, the CDR3 is TGTGCCAGCAGCGTATACAGGGCTGGGGCCAACGTCCTGACTTTC. Amino acid sequence: CASSVYRAGANVLTF.

V and J are TRBV18 and TRBJ1-6; the match to TRBD1 covers 8 bases. This CDR3 has 17 residues. Germline CDR1 reads KGHSH; CDR2 reads LQKENI. Germline trimming cut 2 bases from V and 4 bases from J; bases unmatched to any gene: 7. The CDR3 DNA sequence: TGTGCCAGCTCACCATCAGGGGGCGCGGGATATAATTCACCCCTCCACTTT. It translates to CASSPSGGAGYNSPLHF.